These 10 T cell receptor beta chains came from one sample sequenced in a study of early T cells in non-severe SARS-CoV-2 infection. TCRdb processed the 5' RACE reads anew with MiXCR; each CDR3 protein has one entry. The table has tens of thousands of distinct CDR3 sequences, 20% to 25% seen once. Sequencing used whole blood, obtained at baseline. The receptors originated from an adult who was a healthcare worker with PCR-confirmed SARS-CoV-2 infection or an uninfected control (not recorded which).

V and J are TRBV10-3 and TRBJ1-1; 8 nucleotides align to TRBD1. Losses at the gene ends were 3 bases for V and 6 bases for J; bases not matched to a gene: 6. CDR1 and CDR2 from the germline V gene are ENHRY and SYGVKD. This CDR3 is built from 14 residues. The CDR3 sequence is CAISEDRGGSEAFF. The CDR3 nucleotides read TGTGCCATCAGTGAAGACAGGGGAGGATCTGAAGCTTTCTTT.

This clonotype was recorded a few times. The V and J genes are TRBV3-1 and TRBJ1-2; D perhaps matches TRBD1 (5 bases). The CDR3 extends over 14 amino acids. The ends were cut back, 0 bases at V and 7 bases at J, with 12 bases in the middle. Germline values: CDR1 LGHDT, CDR2 YNNKEL (reference sequence). As DNA, the CDR3 is TGTGCCAGCAGCCAAGATCTGACAGAGGCTGGCTACACCTTC. This sequence encodes CASSQDLTEAGYTF.

V usage is TRBV9 and J usage is TRBJ1-2, with no clear D. The ends were cut back, 1 base at V and 3 bases at J, with 10 bases in the middle. The CDR3 sequence is 14 residues long. Germline CDR1 SGDLS, CDR2 YYNGEE. CDR3 sequence reads: CASSVRPSDYGYTF. CDR3 nucleotide sequence: TGTGCCAGCAGCGTAAGGCCCAGTGACTATGGCTACACCTTC.

Concerning this clonotype itself: A much larger clone is a single base away; this may be a read error. The rearrangement links TRBV7-6 to TRBJ1-5; D is unresolved. Germline V gene data show CDR1 as SGHVS and CDR2 as FNYEAQ. This CDR3 is built from 9 residues. The CDR3 spells CVSTQPQHF. CDR3 bases: TGTGTCAGCACTCAGCCCCAGCATTTT.

The rearrangement links TRBV7-8 to TRBJ1-1, with a possible D match to TRBD1 (5 bases). The CDR3 is made up of 12 amino acids. V shed 7 bases and J shed 6 bases, with 12 bases lying between them. CDR1 is SGHVS, CDR2 FQNEAQ, per germline. In DNA, the CDR3 is TGTGCCAGCACCCAGAGGGGCGCTGAAGCTTTCTTT. Translating it yields CASTQRGAEAFF.

V is TRBV7-2 and J is TRBJ2-3; no firm D call. The CDR3 spans 12 residues. Trimming pared 5 bases from V and 4 bases from J, leaving 7 bases between. The germline CDR1 and CDR2 sequences are SGHTA and FQGNSA. CDR3 coding DNA: TGTGCCAGCAGCCCGTTTTCAGATACGCAGTATTTT. Its translation: CASSPFSDTQYF.

This rearrangement joins TRBV5-1 to TRBJ1-4, with 7 bases aligning to TRBD1. Losses at the gene ends were 3 bases for V and 3 bases for J; bases not matched to a gene: 2. The CDR3 contains 14 residues. In germline, CDR1 is SGHRS, CDR2 YFSETQ. The CDR3 region has the DNA TGCGCCAGCAGCTCGGACAGGCCTAATGAAAAACTGTTTTTT. It yields the protein CASSSDRPNEKLFF.

This clonotype came up a few times. This chain connects TRBV20-1 to TRBJ2-5; 10 positions agree with TRBD2. Germline V lookup: CDR1 DFQATT, CDR2 SNEGSKA (reference sequence). This CDR3 has 14 amino acids. V dropped 6 bases and J dropped 4; count of bases not matched to a gene: 8. The CDR3 sequence is CSAATSGERETQYF. CDR3 nucleotides: TGCAGTGCAGCAACTAGCGGGGAACGAGAGACCCAGTACTTC.

This clonotype was counted ten times or more. The chain employs TRBV19 and TRBJ1-4, with no clear D. The germline V and J ends were trimmed by 5 bases and 8 bases, with 9 bases remaining between them. The germline V gene encodes CDR1 LNHDA and CDR2 SQIVND (reference sequence). The CDR3 contains 12 residues. DNA for the CDR3: TGTGCCAGTAGTCCCCGTATCGAAAAACTGTTTTTT. Protein: CASSPRIEKLFF.

V and J are TRBV5-1 and TRBJ2-1; 9 positions match TRBD2. The V gene's germline CDR1 is SGHRS and CDR2 YFSETQ. The CDR3 is 16 amino acids. After removal of 1 base from V and 7 bases from J, the junction contained 9 bases not matched to a gene. This CDR3 reads CASSLSGGSYLNEQFF. DNA for the CDR3: TGCGCCAGCAGCTTGAGCGGGGGGAGTTATTTAAATGAGCAGTTCTTC.